A single T cell receptor beta chain is shown here with its context. Its antigen remains unidentified. Some clones are missing from TCRdb's copy, which holds only in-frame ones; the method was immunoSEQ multiplex PCR. The repertoire consists of 60,000 to 90,000 clones, with about 86% occurring once and the leading ten covering roughly 0.75%. The data originate from a study of OX40 agonist ivuxolimab in advanced cancers. The CDR3 is made up of 13 amino acids. Germline-derived CDR1 and CDR2 are MDHEN and SYDVKM. Trimming took 8 bases from V and 2 from J, leaving 12 bases between them. Whole-study findings and limits: Nonresponders, in some cases, also had low normalized T-cell clonal expansion.

The chain couples TRBV28 to TRBJ2-5; no clear D. This clonotype was sampled from an adult with an advanced solid tumor such as melanoma, head and neck, liver or kidney cancer. The input for sequencing was CD4+ or CD8+ T cells sorted from blood, taken in a trial of the OX40 agonist ivuxolimab. The CDR3 DNA reads as TGTGCCAGCGCGTACGGGCTTCAAGAGACCCAGTACTTC. It specifies CASAYGLQETQYF.